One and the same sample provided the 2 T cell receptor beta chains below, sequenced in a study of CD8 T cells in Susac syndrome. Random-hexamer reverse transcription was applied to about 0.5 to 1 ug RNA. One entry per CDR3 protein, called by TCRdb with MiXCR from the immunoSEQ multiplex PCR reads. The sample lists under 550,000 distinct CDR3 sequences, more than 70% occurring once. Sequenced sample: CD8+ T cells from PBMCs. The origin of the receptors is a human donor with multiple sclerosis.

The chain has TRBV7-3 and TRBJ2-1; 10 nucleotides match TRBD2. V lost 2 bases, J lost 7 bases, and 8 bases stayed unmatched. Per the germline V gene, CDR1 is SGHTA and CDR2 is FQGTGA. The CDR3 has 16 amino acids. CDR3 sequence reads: CASSLYPAGGGNEQFF. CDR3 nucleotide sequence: TGTGCCAGCAGCTTATACCCAGCGGGAGGGGGGAATGAGCAGTTCTTC.

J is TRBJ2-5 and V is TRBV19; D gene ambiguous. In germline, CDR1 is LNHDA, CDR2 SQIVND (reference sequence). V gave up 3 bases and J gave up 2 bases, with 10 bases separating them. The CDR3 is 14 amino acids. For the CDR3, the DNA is TGTGCCAGTAGTATTGAGAGTCAACAAGAGACCCAGTACTTC. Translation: CASSIESQQETQYF.